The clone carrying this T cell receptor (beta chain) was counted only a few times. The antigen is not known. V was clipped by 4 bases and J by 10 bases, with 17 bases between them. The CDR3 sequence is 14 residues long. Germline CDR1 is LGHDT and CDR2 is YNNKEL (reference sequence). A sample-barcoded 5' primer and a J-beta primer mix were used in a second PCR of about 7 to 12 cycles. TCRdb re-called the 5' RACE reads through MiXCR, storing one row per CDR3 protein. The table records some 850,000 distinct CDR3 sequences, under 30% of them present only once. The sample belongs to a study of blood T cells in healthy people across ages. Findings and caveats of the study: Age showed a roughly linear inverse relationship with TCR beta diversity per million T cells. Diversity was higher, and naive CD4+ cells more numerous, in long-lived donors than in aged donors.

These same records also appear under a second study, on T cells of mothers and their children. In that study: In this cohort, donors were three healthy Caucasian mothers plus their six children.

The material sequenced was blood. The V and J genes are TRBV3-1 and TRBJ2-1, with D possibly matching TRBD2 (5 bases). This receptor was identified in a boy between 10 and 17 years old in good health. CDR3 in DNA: TGTGCCAGCAGCCCCAAAGGACTGGTTCGGGAGCAGTTCTTC. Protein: CASSPKGLVREQFF.